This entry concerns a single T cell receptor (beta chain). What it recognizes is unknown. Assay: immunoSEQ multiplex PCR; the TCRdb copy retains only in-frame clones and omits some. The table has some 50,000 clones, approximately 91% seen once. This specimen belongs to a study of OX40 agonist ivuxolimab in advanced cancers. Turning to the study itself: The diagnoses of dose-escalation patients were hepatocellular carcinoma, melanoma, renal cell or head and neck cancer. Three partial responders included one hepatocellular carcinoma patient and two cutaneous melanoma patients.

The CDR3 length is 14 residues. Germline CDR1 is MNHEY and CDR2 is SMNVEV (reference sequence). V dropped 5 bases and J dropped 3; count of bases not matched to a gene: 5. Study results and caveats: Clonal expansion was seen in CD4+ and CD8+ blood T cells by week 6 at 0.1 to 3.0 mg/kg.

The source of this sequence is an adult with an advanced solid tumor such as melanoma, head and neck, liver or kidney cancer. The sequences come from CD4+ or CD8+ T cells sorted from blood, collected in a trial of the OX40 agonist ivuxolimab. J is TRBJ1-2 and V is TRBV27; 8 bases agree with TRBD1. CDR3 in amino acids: CASSNRGTHYGYTF. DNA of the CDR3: TGTGCCAGCAGTAACAGGGGGACCCACTATGGCTACACCTTC.